Listed here are 30 T cell receptor beta chains from one sample, sequenced in a study of graft-versus-host responses after intestinal transplantation. Generated by immunoSEQ multiplex PCR, the TCRdb table keeps only in-frame clones and is missing some. The table records 4,500 or so clones, 25% to 30% of them present only once. Plates contained roughly 200,000 CFSE-labeled responder cells and roughly 200,000 irradiated, violet-dye-labeled stimulator cells. The starting material was alloreactive CD8+ T cells from a mixed lymphocyte reaction culture, obtained before transplantation. Subset in this sample: CFSE-low proliferating T cells sorted from approximately 6-day pre-transplant mixed lymphocyte reaction (GvH or HvG direction). The origin of the receptors is a human patient who was an organ donor for intestinal transplantation.

Within the sample, this clone is medium-sized. The V and J genes are TRBV6-5 and TRBJ2-2; 9 bases are shared with TRBD2. V was pared by 2 bases and J by 5 bases, with 0 bases of the junction left unmatched. Looked up from germline, CDR1 is MNHEY and CDR2 is SVGAGI. This CDR3 comprises 14 residues. CDR3 in DNA: TGTGCCAGCAGTTACGCGGGGGGGACCGGGGAGCTGTTTTTT. Residues: CASSYAGGTGELFF.

This chain connects TRBV19 to TRBJ2-3, with 9 bases fitting TRBD1. This CDR3 is built from 18 residues. The V gene end was trimmed by 6 bases and the J gene end by 0 bases; junction bases not matched to a gene: 13. Germline CDR1 is LNHDA and CDR2 is SQIVND (reference sequence). This CDR3 is CASREPGQGRPSTDTQYF. CDR3 coding DNA: TGTGCCAGTAGAGAACCGGGACAGGGTCGACCTAGCACAGATACGCAGTATTTT.

This chain links TRBV29-1 with TRBJ2-4, with D tentatively TRBD1 (5 bases). The germline V and J ends were trimmed by 2 bases and 8 bases, with 13 bases remaining between them. Per germline, CDR1 SQVTM and CDR2 ANQGSEA. This CDR3 has 13 residues. DNA of the CDR3: TGCAGCGTTGAAAACGCAGGGTCGGACATTCAGTACTTC. It codes for CSVENAGSDIQYF.

Concerning this clone itself: Germline is not matched at one junction end, which may reflect a read error. This CDR3 reads CAGSYSRNTEAFF. CDR3 DNA: TGTGCCGGCAGCTACAGCCGGAACACTGAAGCTTTCTTT. V and J are TRBV6-5 and TRBJ1-1; no definite D call. Germline V lookup: CDR1 MNHEY, CDR2 SVGAGI. This CDR3 comprises 13 residues.

This clone was seen a handful of times. V is TRBV28 and J is TRBJ1-3, with D perhaps matching TRBD1 (6 bases). Germline V CDR1 and CDR2: MDHEN, SYDVKM. This CDR3 has 14 amino acids. The V end was cut by 2 bases, the J end by 8 bases, with 13 bases between. The CDR3 reads CASSLRARGDTIYF. CDR3 DNA sequence: TGTGCCAGCAGTTTAAGAGCCAGGGGAGACACCATATATTTT.

The rearrangement uses TRBV28 and TRBJ2-7; a weak D match, TRBD2 (6 bases). V was pared by 6 bases and J by 4 bases, with 19 bases between. Germline V gives CDR1 MDHEN, CDR2 SYDVKM. The CDR3 is 15 residues long. CDR3 bases: TGTGCCAGCAGCCTTGGGACTCCTCCGCGGTACGAGCAGTACGTC. It codes for CASSLGTPPRYEQYV.

This clone came up a few times. The chain has TRBV2 and TRBJ1-1; D gene unclear. The CDR3 extends over 14 amino acids. Trimming pared 6 bases from V and 3 bases from J, leaving 14 bases between. Per the germline V gene, CDR1 is SNHLY and CDR2 is FYNNEI. CDR3 sequence (DNA): TGTGCCAGCAGCTCCACTCCAAAAGACACTGAAGCTTTCTTT. Its protein is CASSSTPKDTEAFF.

This clone ranks as medium-sized (0.01 to 0.1%). The rearrangement uses TRBV2 and TRBJ1-3; 7 nucleotides agree with TRBD1. After removal of 3 bases from V and 4 bases from J, the junction contained 3 bases not matched to a gene. CDR1 is SNHLY, CDR2 FYNNEI, per germline. This CDR3 spans 14 amino acids. The CDR3 loop reads CASSDPGQGNTIYF. The CDR3 coding sequence is TGTGCCAGCAGTGATCCGGGACAGGGAAACACCATATATTTT.

V is TRBV4-3 and J is TRBJ1-4; 7 bases line up with TRBD1. The CDR3 extends over 15 amino acids. Germline loops: CDR1 LGHNA, CDR2 YSLEER. The ends lost 0 bases at V and 6 bases at J; junction bases unmatched: 4. The CDR3 coding sequence is TGCGCCAGCAGCCAAGAGAAAGGGGGCGATGAAAAACTGTTTTTT. The encoded protein is CASSQEKGGDEKLFF.

The sample holds a few counts of this clone. The J gene is TRBJ2-5, the V gene TRBV5-6, with a tentative D call TRBD2 (6 bases). Germline V gene sequence: CDR1 SGHDT, CDR2 YYEEEE. The V and J ends lost 4 bases and 0 bases respectively, with 10 bases between them. The CDR3 is 14 residues long. The CDR3 DNA follows: TGTGCCAGCAGCCTACTAGCTTACCAAGAGACCCAGTACTTC. Translated, it gives CASSLLAYQETQYF.

V gene TRBV28 combines with J gene TRBJ1-5; 8 nucleotides align to TRBD1. Germline V lookup: CDR1 MDHEN, CDR2 SYDVKM. The CDR3 is 16 residues long. Trimming took 9 bases from V and 5 from J; bases not matched to a gene: 15. The CDR3 bases are TGTGCCAGTACCACACACCCCGGGACAGGCGATCAGCCCCAGCATTTT. It is translated as CASTTHPGTGDQPQHF.

The chain employs TRBV5-4 and TRBJ1-3; 8 bases align to TRBD1. The germline V gene encodes CDR1 SGHNT and CDR2 YYREEE (reference sequence). V shed 1 base, J shed 3 bases, and the junction held 12 bases outside the gene matches. The CDR3 loop spans 18 amino acids. The CDR3 coding sequence is TGTGCCAGCAGCTTGTACCCAGGGGGCGCAGCCTTTGGAAACACCATATATTTT. Its protein is CASSLYPGGAAFGNTIYF.

The chain is built from TRBV9 and TRBJ2-1; D uncertain. The V end was cut by 7 bases, the J end by 3 bases, with 14 bases between. This CDR3 contains 14 residues. Per germline, CDR1 SGDLS and CDR2 YYNGEE. The CDR3 bases are TGTGCCAGCTGCCCCGGAGATTTCTACAATGAGCAGTTCTTC. This sequence encodes CASCPGDFYNEQFF.

A few counts support this clone. The chain recombines TRBV7-3 with TRBJ1-3; D is possibly TRBD1 (5 bases). Germline V gene data show CDR1 as SGHTA and CDR2 as FQGTGA. V lost 5 bases, J lost 1 base, and 9 bases lay in between. The CDR3 extends over 14 amino acids. The CDR3 region has the DNA TGTGCCAGCAGCCTAGGGGATTCTGGAAACACCATATATTTT. This sequence encodes CASSLGDSGNTIYF. The variable domain in full, with the rest retrieved from reference TRBV7-3 and TRBJ1-3, is GAGVSQTPSNKVTEKGKYVELRCDPISGHTALYWYRQSLGQGPEFLIYFQGTGAADDSGLPNDRFFAVRPEGSVSTLKIQRTERGDSAVYLCASSLGDSGNTIYFGEGSWLTVV.

This clone showed up just a few times. The rearrangement joins TRBV11-2 to TRBJ2-2; 9 nucleotides match TRBD2. V was pared by 2 bases and J by 4 bases, with 8 bases of the junction left unmatched. The CDR3 runs to 17 residues. CDR1 is SGHAT, CDR2 FQNNGV, per germline. As DNA, the CDR3 is TGTGCCAGCAGCTTATGGCGGGGGGGCCTTATCACCGGGGAGCTGTTTTTT. Its protein product is CASSLWRGGLITGELFF.

This chain joins TRBV5-6 and TRBJ1-2; weak D call: TRBD1 (5 bases). This CDR3 comprises 13 residues. Germline assignment: CDR1 SGHDT and CDR2 YYEEEE. V dropped 6 bases and J dropped 1 base, with 10 bases sitting between them. In DNA, the CDR3 is TGTGCCAGCACCAAGACAGTTAACTATGGCTACACCTTC. Its protein product is CASTKTVNYGYTF. The full variable domain, with the rest looked up from reference TRBV5-6 and TRBJ1-2, is DAGVTQSPTHLIKTRGQQVTLRCSPKSGHDTVSWYQQALGQGPQFIFQYYEEEERQRGNFPDRFSGHQFPNYSSELNVNALLLGDSALYLCASTKTVNYGYTFGSGTRLTVV.

The V call is TRBV11-2, the J call TRBJ2-7; 8 positions agree with TRBD1. Per the germline V gene, CDR1 is SGHAT and CDR2 is FQNNGV. The junction had 13 bases not matched to a gene; V was cut back by 5 bases and J by 4 bases. The CDR3 length is 16 residues. The CDR3 coding sequence is TGTGCCAGCAGCAAGGGGGGTCTGACAGGGGCTTACGAGCAGTACGTC. Translated, it gives CASSKGGLTGAYEQYV.

The chain carries TRBV7-2 and TRBJ1-1; tentative D call: TRBD1 (5 bases). CDR1 and CDR2 from the germline V gene are SGHTA and FQGNSA. CDR3 length: 15 amino acids. The V end was cut by 5 bases, the J end by 6 bases, with 19 bases between. CDR3 sequence reads: CASSQNPRTPPEAFF. CDR3 DNA: TGTGCCAGCAGCCAAAACCCCAGGACACCGCCTGAAGCTTTCTTT.

The chain employs TRBV12-1 and TRBJ2-5; the table gives TRBD2 as D, unverified against the DNA. TRBV12-1 counts as a pseudogene. The CDR3 sequence is 15 residues long. In nucleotides, the CDR3 is TGTGCCAGCAGCATAACTAGCGGGGGACAAGAGACCCAGTACTTC. The encoded protein is CASSITSGGQETQYF.

This clone was counted between two and nine times. The V and J genes are TRBV28 and TRBJ1-2, with TRBD1 matching over 7 bases. Germline V CDR1 and CDR2: MDHEN, SYDVKM. Trimming took 2 bases from V and 1 from J; bases not matched to a gene: 4. The CDR3 has 15 amino acids. Here the CDR3 reads CASSLIGTDNYGYTF. The CDR3 DNA reads TGTGCCAGCAGTTTAATCGGGACAGATAACTATGGCTACACCTTC.

The chain recombines TRBV6-5 with TRBJ1-6, with 8 bases lining up with TRBD1. The V segment lost 6 bases and the J segment 9 bases; nucleotides outside the gene matches: 4. The CDR3 has 13 amino acids. CDR1 is MNHEY and CDR2 is SVGAGI in the germline V gene. The CDR3 loop reads CASRWTGRSPLHF. CDR3 DNA: TGTGCCAGCAGATGGACAGGGCGTTCACCCCTCCACTTT.

This clone was counted a few times. The chain uses TRBV15 and TRBJ2-3; D perhaps matches TRBD1 (6 bases). The germline CDR1 and CDR2 sequences are LNHNV and YYDKDF (reference sequence). The CDR3 contains 16 residues. Trimming took off 4 bases at V and 0 bases at J, with 14 bases between the two ends. CDR3 region: CATSNTGTKSTDTQYF. In DNA, the CDR3 is TGTGCCACCAGCAATACAGGGACCAAGAGCACAGATACGCAGTATTTT.

In this sample, this clone turned up a few times. The chain combines TRBV6-1 with TRBJ2-7; D gene ambiguous. Trimming took 5 bases from V and 1 from J, leaving 15 bases between them. The germline V gene has CDR1 MNHNS and CDR2 SASEGT. CDR3 length equals 15 residues. In DNA form, the CDR3 reads TGTGCCAGCAGTATAAGTCCACTGAGGTCCTACGAGCAGTACGTC. Translating it yields CASSISPLRSYEQYV.

The rearrangement uses TRBV6-6 and TRBJ1-1, with a weak D call TRBD1 (5 bases). V lost 0 bases and J lost 5, with 10 bases in between. Per the germline V gene, CDR1 is MNHNY and CDR2 is SVGAGI (reference sequence). This CDR3 is built from 14 residues. In DNA, the CDR3 is TGTGCCAGCAGTTACTCGGGAGGGGCTACTGAAGCTTTCTTT. The encoded protein is CASSYSGGATEAFF.

Notes on this clone: This sample includes further DNA sequences coding for the same CDR3. The V and J genes are TRBV4-1 and TRBJ1-2; the D gene is possibly TRBD1 (6 bases). CDR1 and CDR2 from the germline V gene are MGHRA and YSYEKL. The V gene lost 2 bases and the J gene lost 2 bases, with 12 bases spanning the gap. The CDR3 has 15 residues. The CDR3 nucleotides are TGCGCCAGCAGCCAATGGGGGCCAGACAACTATGGCTACACCTTC. This codes for CASSQWGPDNYGYTF.

This clone has a single count. J is TRBJ2-4 and V is TRBV13; tentatively, D is TRBD1 (6 bases). Germline CDR1 reads PRHDT; CDR2 reads FYEKMQ (reference sequence). V was trimmed by 8 bases and J by 7 bases, leaving 15 bases between them. This CDR3 contains 13 residues. The CDR3 protein is CASGVFRGNIQYF. For the CDR3, the DNA is TGTGCCAGCGGGGTTTTTAGGGGGAACATTCAGTACTTC. The variable domain in full, completed from reference TRBV13 and TRBJ2-4, reads AAGVIQSPRHLIKEKRETATLKCYPIPRHDTVYWYQQGPGQDPQFLISFYEKMQSDKGSIPDRFSAQQFSDYHSELNMSSLELGDSALYFCASGVFRGNIQYFGAGTRLSVL.

This rearrangement joins TRBV6-5 to TRBJ1-2; a possible D gene is TRBD1 (5 bases). Deletions cut 2 bases from V and 4 bases from J, with 17 bases between. CDR3 length: 16 amino acids. Germline assignment: CDR1 MNHEY and CDR2 SVGAGI. The CDR3 spells CASSYMSGYIFYGYTF. The CDR3 DNA follows: TGTGCCAGCAGTTACATGTCAGGGTATATCTTCTATGGCTACACCTTC.

The chain links TRBV6-1 to TRBJ1-2, with D maybe TRBD1 (6 bases). Germline V lookup: CDR1 MNHNS, CDR2 SASEGT. The length of the CDR3 is 15 residues. Trimming cost V 2 bases and J 0 bases, with 10 bases left between them. The CDR3 protein is CASSEHRTANYGYTF. The CDR3 DNA sequence: TGTGCCAGCAGTGAACATAGGACAGCTAACTATGGCTACACCTTC.

The V call is TRBV4-3, the J call TRBJ2-7, with a possible D match to TRBD1 (6 bases). Germline V gene data show CDR1 as LGHNA and CDR2 as YSLEER. Trimming took 0 bases from V and 7 from J, leaving 10 bases between them. The CDR3 contains 13 residues. The DNA for the CDR3 is TGCGCCAGCAGCCAAGAGGGGGCAGGTGAGCAGTACGTC. Translation: CASSQEGAGEQYV.

The chain carries TRBV28 and TRBJ2-1; 12 nucleotides agree with TRBD2. V was clipped by 4 bases and J by 3 bases; unmatched bases: 10. CDR1 and CDR2 (germline): MDHEN, SYDVKM. The CDR3 contains 18 residues. In DNA, the CDR3 is TGTGCCAGCAGTTCTAGCGGGGGGGCCCCCTCGAACTACAATGAGCAGTTCTTC. Protein sequence: CASSSSGGAPSNYNEQFF.